Ten or more counts support the clone carrying this T cell receptor (beta chain). Its cognate antigen is unknown. This entry is derived from a study of CD8+CD57+ T cells in acquired aplastic anemia. Study overall: DNA recovered from sorted CD4+ and CD8+ cells had a mean of 3.2 ug. Study results and caveats: Significance was not reached for CD8+ Simpson's diversity between patients and controls. Shared by patients and controls, twenty-nine CD8+ CDR3s were abundant in patients.

Germline CDR1 DFQATT, CDR2 SNEGSKA (reference sequence). The CDR3 is 13 residues long. V was trimmed by 3 bases and J by 8 bases, leaving 14 bases between them. Profiling that covered TCR beta VDJ and CDR3 relied on genomic DNA as its template. MiXCR, run by TCRdb on the reads, gives a single entry per CDR3 protein. The table has 300,000 or so distinct CDR3 sequences, 50% to 70% seen once. The sample comprised sorted CD4+, CD8+, or CD8+CD57+ T cells (not recorded which) from PBMCs. The receptor was derived from a human donor with severe aplastic anemia or a healthy control (not recorded which). The chain carries TRBV20-1 and TRBJ1-5; a possible D gene is TRBD1 (5 bases). CDR3 amino acids: CSARGTQGEPQHF. The CDR3 DNA is TGCAGTGCTAGGGGTACACAAGGGGAGCCCCAGCATTTT.